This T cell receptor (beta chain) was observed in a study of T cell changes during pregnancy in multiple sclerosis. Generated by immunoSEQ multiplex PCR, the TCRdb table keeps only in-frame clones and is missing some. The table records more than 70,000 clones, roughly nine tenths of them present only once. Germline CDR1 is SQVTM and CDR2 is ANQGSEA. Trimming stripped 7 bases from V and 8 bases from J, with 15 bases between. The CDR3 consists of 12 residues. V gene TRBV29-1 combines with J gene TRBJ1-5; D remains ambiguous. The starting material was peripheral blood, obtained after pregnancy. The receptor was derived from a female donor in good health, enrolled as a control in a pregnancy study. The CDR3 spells CSARDRSEPQHF. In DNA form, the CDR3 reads TGCAGCGCCCGGGATAGAAGCGAGCCCCAGCATTTT.